This T cell receptor beta chain was captured in a study of blood T cells in healthy people across ages. Study conclusions and caveats: Estimates based on one million T cells were treated as lower bounds. Strong correlation existed between TCR beta diversity and naive T cell percentage.

Germline V gives CDR1 MGHRA, CDR2 YSYEKL. The CDR3 extends over 16 amino acids. The authors ran a second PCR of about 6 to 11 cycles using a sample-barcoded 5' primer and a J-beta primer mix. Via MiXCR, TCRdb re-called the 5' RACE reads, giving one row per CDR3 protein. The sample lists 550,000 to 700,000 distinct CDR3 sequences, 27% occurring once. To note about this clonotype: Its antigen is unidentified. Germline is not matched at one junction end, which may reflect a read error.

In terms of origin and age, donors were healthy Caucasian individuals from Russia aged roughly 6 to 100. The TCR sequence derives from a woman in her seventies in good health. Sequenced sample: blood. The chain employs TRBV4-1 and TRBJ2-1; 8 bases are shared with TRBD2. CDR3: CASSRPGTSSYNEQFF. In DNA, the CDR3 is TGCGCTAGCAGCAGACCCGGGACTAGCTCCTACAATGAGCAGTTCTTC.